This T cell receptor beta chain emerged from a study of human thymus T cells. Study-wide points: Unrelated individuals had highly overlapping thymic repertoires, as reported in related research. Thymic and blood repertoires seemed to favor certain V and J genes.

Germline values: CDR1 MNHEY, CDR2 SVGAGI. This CDR3 spans 15 amino acids. The germline V and J ends were trimmed by 2 bases and 5 bases, with 15 bases remaining between them. In regard to this clone: The target antigen is unknown.

Thymic material originated from resections removed in the course of corrective heart surgery. Having corrective surgery for congenital heart defects, healthy Finnish infants were the ones who donated. Assay used: immunoSEQ multiplex PCR; TCRdb lists only in-frame clones, some missing. This table has some 80,000 clones, approximately 97% appearing once. The chain recombines TRBV6-5 with TRBJ1-2; D unclear. Material for sequencing was thymus tissue. This receptor was taken from a boy in the first two years of life with a congenital heart defect but otherwise immunologically healthy. CDR3 loop: CASSYTGFPRYGYTF. CDR3 DNA sequence: TGTGCCAGCAGTTACACGGGTTTCCCGCGGTATGGCTACACCTTC.